This T cell receptor beta chain was sequenced in a study of T cells in Graves' hyperthyroidism and ophthalmopathy (dated by TCRdb to between 2018 and 2021). The study in broad terms: Peripheral blood was sampled at the time of initial diagnosis, prior to any treatment. To identify distinguishing TCR V-J signatures, a discovery cohort of about 100 patients was used, comprising 40 to 45 with Graves' ophthalmopathy and around 57 with stable Graves' hyperthyroidism. Prospective prediction of ophthalmopathy was tested in an independent validation cohort consisting of about 20 hyperthyroidism patients and 15 to 17 patients who later progressed to ophthalmopathy. The 90 or so discovery patients were randomly split 7:3 into training and test sets. The study also compared thyroid tissue and blood T-cell repertoires from about 6 Graves' hyperthyroidism patients. Following sampling, methimazole starting at 30 mg daily was given to hyperthyroidism patients, and high-dose intravenous methylprednisolone was given to ophthalmopathy patients. The paper reports TCR Vbeta CDR3 sequencing of 135 peripheral blood samples: 43 ophthalmopathy, about 75 hyperthyroidism and about 17 progressor patients.

Amplification of TCR beta CDR3 regions was carried out from RNA transcripts. The first round of RT-PCR for the TCR CDR3 was performed with the HTBI primer set and the Qiagen OneStep RT-PCR kit. Libraries were constructed in a second round of multiplex PCR, after which size selection and purification were performed. Libraries were sequenced paired-end with 100 bp reads on an Illumina HiSeq2000. In the source study's methods: SOAPnuke was used to process the raw data, with reads discarded if the reads contained adapters or uncalled bases, had a mean Phred below 15, or lacked an exact constant-primer or identifier match. High-quality paired reads were merged using COPE v1.2.5, and each unique nucleotide sequence was defined as a clonotype. MiTCR v1.1 was used to align the clonotypes against IMGT TRBV, TRBD and TRBJ reference segments. Analysis was restricted to V-J combinations with a frequency above 0.0001, which covered approximately 99% of repertoires. The TCS score was defined as the ratio of F50 (clonal expansion) to E x V (chaos), calculated using BLOSUM62-based TCRdist between CDR3 peptides within each V-J. Welch's t-statistics and random forest reduced some 510 V-J features to fewer than 15, which were used in a naive Bayes classifier (R e1071). TCRdb reprocessed the public reads (quality trimming at Q25 with fastp, clone calling with MiXCR) and kept in-frame beta chains. Each CDR3 protein gets just one entry, which takes the most common genes and DNA from the rows behind it. V and J calls and clone size were set by TCRdb, not the authors. Within this sample are hundreds of thousands of distinct CDR3 sequences, with over 12% of them counted one time only. The top ten hold 25% to 30% of the sample.

In the ophthalmopathy patients, disease was moderately to severely active, with a Clinical Activity Score of 3 or more, a NOSPECS grade of 4 or more, and a duration of less than 3 months. Patients with uncontrolled infections, other autoimmune diseases, pregnancy or lactation were excluded. Diagnoses relied on clinical symptoms, serum thyroxine and TRAb, thyroid ultrasound and orbital computed tomography. PBMCs were isolated from 10 ml of fresh peripheral blood by Ficoll-Paque density gradient centrifugation. Total RNA was extracted using Trizol reagent, and RNA quality was assessed on an Agilent 2100 Bioanalyzer. Overall study outcomes, separate from this receptor: Most expanded thyroid clonotypes (frequency above 0.001) were also found in blood, which suggests that blood repertoires may mirror thyroid immune responses. No statistical method was used to fix the sample size in advance, and group allocation was not hidden from the investigators. Ophthalmopathy was separated from stable hyperthyroidism by a 13 V-J signature model, with approximately 90% sensitivity and about 81% specificity obtained in cross-validation and 80%/75% obtained in testing. In validation, the model predicted progression to ophthalmopathy with roughly 66% sensitivity and about 72% specificity, a median of about 6 months before onset.

The sample holds a few counts of this clonotype. Its target antigen remains unknown. No quality values exist for individual bases; no much larger clone is one base distant. The CDR3 goes from the cysteine to the phenylalanine over 14 residues. The CDR3 DNA has 42 bases and is translated from base 1. V is shortened by 1 base, J by 7 bases, and the region joining them spans 13 bases. Specimen: blood. This TCR derives from a man in his fifties with Graves' ophthalmopathy. In this chain, TRBV12-3 or TRBV12-4 is recombined with TRBJ1-1, with TRBD1 tentatively as D gene (6 bases match). The nucleotides read TGTGCCAGCAGTTTAGGGGGGCAGGTCGTTGAAGCTTTCTTT. Its protein is CASSLGGQVVEAFF.